This TCR beta chain was sequenced for a study of blood T cell repertoires in COVID-19. The wider study: The United States, Italy and Spain provided the acute and convalescent COVID-19 samples.

CDR1 and CDR2 (germline): SGHTA, FQGNSA. The ends lost 1 base at V and 4 bases at J; junction bases unmatched: 6. The CDR3 totals 15 residues. Patients of the Seattle cohort, enrolled during active infection, were followed longitudinally. The method was immunoSEQ multiplex PCR; TCRdb's version includes in-frame clones alone and lacks a portion of them. Of roughly 150,000 clones detected, 60% to 85% appear once; the ten largest clones hold around 8%. This rearrangement joins TRBV7-2 to TRBJ1-1, with 7 bases matching TRBD1. Sequencing was carried out using peripheral blood. The source is a woman in her sixties or seventies with COVID-19, enrolled during active disease. The CDR3 nucleotides read TGTGCCAGCAGCTTAGTTAACAGGGGCTCCACTGAAGCTTTCTTT. Encoded protein: CASSLVNRGSTEAFF.